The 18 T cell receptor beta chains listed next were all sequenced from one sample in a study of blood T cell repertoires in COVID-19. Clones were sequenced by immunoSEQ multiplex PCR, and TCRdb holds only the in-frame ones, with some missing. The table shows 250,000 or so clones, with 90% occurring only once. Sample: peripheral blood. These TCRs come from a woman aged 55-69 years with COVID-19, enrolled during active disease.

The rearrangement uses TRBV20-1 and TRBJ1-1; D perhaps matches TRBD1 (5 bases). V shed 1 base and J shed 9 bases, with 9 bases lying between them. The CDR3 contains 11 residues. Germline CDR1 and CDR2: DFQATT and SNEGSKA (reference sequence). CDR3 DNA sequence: TGCAGTGCTAGAGGTCAGGGTAAAGCTTTCTTT. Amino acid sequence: CSARGQGKAFF.

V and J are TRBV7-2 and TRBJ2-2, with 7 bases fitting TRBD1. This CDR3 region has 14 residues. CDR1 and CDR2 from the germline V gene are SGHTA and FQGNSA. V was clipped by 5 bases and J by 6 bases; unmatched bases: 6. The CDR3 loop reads CASSPIGTAGELFF. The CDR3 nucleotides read TGTGCCAGCAGCCCTATTGGGACAGCCGGGGAGCTGTTTTTT.

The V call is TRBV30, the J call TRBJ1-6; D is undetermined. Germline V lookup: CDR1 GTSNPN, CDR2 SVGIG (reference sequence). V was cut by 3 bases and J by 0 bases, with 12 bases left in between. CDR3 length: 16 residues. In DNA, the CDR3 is TGTGCCTGGAGACCTGCAGCGAGCTCCTATAATTCACCCCTCCACTTT. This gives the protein CAWRPAASSYNSPLHF.

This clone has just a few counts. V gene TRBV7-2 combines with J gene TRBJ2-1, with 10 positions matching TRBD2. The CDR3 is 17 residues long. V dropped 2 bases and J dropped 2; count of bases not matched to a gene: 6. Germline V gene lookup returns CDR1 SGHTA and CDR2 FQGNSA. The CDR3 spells CASSLQAGGPPYNEQFF. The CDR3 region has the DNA TGTGCCAGCAGCTTACAAGCGGGGGGGCCTCCCTACAATGAGCAGTTCTTC.

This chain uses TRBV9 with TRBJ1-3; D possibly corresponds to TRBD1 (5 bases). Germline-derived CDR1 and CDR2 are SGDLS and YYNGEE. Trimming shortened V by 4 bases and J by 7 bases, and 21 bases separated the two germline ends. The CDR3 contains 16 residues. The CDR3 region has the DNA TGTGCCAGCAGCCCATATCTTCAGGGTTTAGGGAACACCATATATTTT. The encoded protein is CASSPYLQGLGNTIYF.

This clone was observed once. The CDR3 spells CACWHSYEQYF. For the CDR3, the DNA is TGTGCCTGTTGGCACTCCTACGAGCAGTACTTC. The V gene is TRBV30, the J gene TRBJ2-7, with no clear D. Germline loops: CDR1 GTSNPN, CDR2 SVGIG (reference sequence). V was shortened by 6 bases and J by 0 bases, with 6 bases between the two germline ends. This CDR3 is 11 amino acids long. Full variable domain (rest looked up from reference TRBV30 and TRBJ2-7): SQTIHQWPATLVQPVGSPLSLECTVEGTSNPNLYWYRQAAGRGLQLLFYSVGIGQISSEVPQNLSASRPQDRQFILSSKKLLLSDSGFYLCACWHSYEQYFGPGTRLTVT.

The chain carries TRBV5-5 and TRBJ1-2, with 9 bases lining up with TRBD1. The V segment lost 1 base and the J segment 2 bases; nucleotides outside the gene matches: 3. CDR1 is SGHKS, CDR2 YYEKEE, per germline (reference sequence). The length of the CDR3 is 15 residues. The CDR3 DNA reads TGTGCCAGCAGCTTGCTGGGACAGGGCAACTATGGCTACACCTTC. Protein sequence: CASSLLGQGNYGYTF.

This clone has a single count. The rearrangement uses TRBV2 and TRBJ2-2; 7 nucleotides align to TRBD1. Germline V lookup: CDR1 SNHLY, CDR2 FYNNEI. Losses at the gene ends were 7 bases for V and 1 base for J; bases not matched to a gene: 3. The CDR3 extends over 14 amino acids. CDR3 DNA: TGTGCCAGCACCGGGACAGTGAACACCGGGGAGCTGTTTTTT. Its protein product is CASTGTVNTGELFF.

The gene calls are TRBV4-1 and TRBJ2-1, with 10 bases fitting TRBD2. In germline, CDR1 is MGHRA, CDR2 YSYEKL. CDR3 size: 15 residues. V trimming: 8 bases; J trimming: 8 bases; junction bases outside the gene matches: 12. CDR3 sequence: CASAKRSSGGDEQFF. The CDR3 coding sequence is TGCGCCAGCGCCAAGAGGTCTAGCGGGGGCGATGAGCAGTTCTTC.

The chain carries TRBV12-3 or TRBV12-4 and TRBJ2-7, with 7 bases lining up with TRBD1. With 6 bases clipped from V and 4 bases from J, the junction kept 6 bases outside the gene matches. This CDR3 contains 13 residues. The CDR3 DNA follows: TGTGCCAGCAGCTCTTCAGGGGGTTACGAGCAGTACTTC. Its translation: CASSSSGGYEQYF.

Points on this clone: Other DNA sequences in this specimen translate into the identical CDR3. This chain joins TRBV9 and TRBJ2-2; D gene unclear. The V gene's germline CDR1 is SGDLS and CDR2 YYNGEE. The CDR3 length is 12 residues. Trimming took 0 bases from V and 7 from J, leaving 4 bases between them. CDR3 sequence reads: CASSVGGGELFF. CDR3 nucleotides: TGTGCCAGCAGCGTAGGAGGCGGGGAGCTGTTTTTT.

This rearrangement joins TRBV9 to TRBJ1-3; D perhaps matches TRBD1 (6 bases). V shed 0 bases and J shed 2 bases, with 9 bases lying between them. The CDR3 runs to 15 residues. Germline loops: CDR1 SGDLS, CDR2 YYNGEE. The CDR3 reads CASSVGAGAGNTIYF. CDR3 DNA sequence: TGTGCCAGCAGCGTAGGGGCAGGGGCTGGAAACACCATATATTTT.

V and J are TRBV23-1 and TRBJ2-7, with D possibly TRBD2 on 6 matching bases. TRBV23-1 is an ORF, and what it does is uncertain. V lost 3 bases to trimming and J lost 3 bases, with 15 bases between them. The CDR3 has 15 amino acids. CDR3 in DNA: TGCGCCAGCAGTCATCGGATGGGGGGTCTCTACGAGCAGTACTTC. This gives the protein CASSHRMGGLYEQYF.

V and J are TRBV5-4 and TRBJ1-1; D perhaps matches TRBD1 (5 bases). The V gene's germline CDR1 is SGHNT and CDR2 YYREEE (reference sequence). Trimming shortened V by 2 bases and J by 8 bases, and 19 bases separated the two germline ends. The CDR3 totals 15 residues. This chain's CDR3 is CASSLGLGGDPEAFF. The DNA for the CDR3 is TGTGCCAGCAGCTTAGGGCTGGGCGGGGACCCCGAAGCTTTCTTT.

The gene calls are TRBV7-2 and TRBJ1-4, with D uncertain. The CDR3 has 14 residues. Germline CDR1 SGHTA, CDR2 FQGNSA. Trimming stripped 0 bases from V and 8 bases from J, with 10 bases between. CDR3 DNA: TGTGCCAGCAGCTTAGCGGGTTCGGGGGAAAAACTGTTTTTT. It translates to CASSLAGSGEKLFF.

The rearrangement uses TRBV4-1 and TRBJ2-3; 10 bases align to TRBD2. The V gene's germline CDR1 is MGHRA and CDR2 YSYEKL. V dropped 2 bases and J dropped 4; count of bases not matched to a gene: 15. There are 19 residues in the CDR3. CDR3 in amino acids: CASSQHQWGLAGAPDTQYF. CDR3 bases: TGCGCCAGCAGCCAACACCAGTGGGGGCTAGCGGGGGCCCCAGATACGCAGTATTTT.

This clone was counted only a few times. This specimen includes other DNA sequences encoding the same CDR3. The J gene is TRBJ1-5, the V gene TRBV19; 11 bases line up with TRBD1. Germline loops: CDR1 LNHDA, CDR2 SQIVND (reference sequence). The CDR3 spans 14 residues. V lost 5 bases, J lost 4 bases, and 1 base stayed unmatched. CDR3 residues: CASSGTGGNQPQHF. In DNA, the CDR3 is TGTGCCAGTAGTGGGACAGGGGGGAATCAGCCCCAGCATTTT.

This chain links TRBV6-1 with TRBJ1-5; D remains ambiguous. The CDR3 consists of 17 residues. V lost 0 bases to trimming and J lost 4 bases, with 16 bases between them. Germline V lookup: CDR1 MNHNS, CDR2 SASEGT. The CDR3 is CASSEAQVMPRNQPQHF. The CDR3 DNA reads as TGTGCCAGCAGTGAAGCCCAGGTGATGCCCCGGAATCAGCCCCAGCATTTT.